The 32 T cell receptor beta chains in this list originate from one sample, sequenced in a study of cytomegalovirus exposure and HLA in healthy donors. The PCR made use of 60 Vbeta and 13 Jbeta primers. Profiled with immunoSEQ multiplex PCR; TCRdb holds only in-frame clones, not every one. Among 150,000 to 170,000 clones listed, about 80% were seen once. What was sequenced was PBMCs. The receptors stem from a man aged 30 to 39 in good health and CMV-seropositive.

In this sample, this clone turned up once. V gene TRBV19 combines with J gene TRBJ2-1, with TRBD2 matching 7 bases. CDR1 and CDR2 (germline): LNHDA, SQIVND (reference sequence). V lost 6 bases and J lost 5; bases outside the gene matches: 16. The CDR3 sequence is 17 residues long. The CDR3 here is CASSFPLGGGPDNEQFF. Here the CDR3 DNA reads TGTGCCAGTAGCTTCCCCTTGGGGGGAGGGCCCGACAATGAGCAGTTCTTC.

This clone has only one observation. The V gene is TRBV5-4, the J gene TRBJ2-2, with TRBD2 matching over 13 bases. Germline V gene sequence: CDR1 SGHNT, CDR2 YYREEE (reference sequence). Unmatched junction bases numbered 2, after V lost 0 bases and J lost 6 bases. The CDR3 has 16 amino acids. CDR3 nucleotides: TGTGCCAGCAGCTTGGGACTAGCGGGAGGCGCCGGGGAGCTGTTTTTT. Residues: CASSLGLAGGAGELFF.

The chain employs TRBV5-1 and TRBJ2-7; 16 bases match TRBD2. The V and J ends lost 4 bases and 2 bases, in that order; junction bases with no gene match: 6. In germline, CDR1 is SGHRS, CDR2 YFSETQ. CDR3 size: 17 residues. CDR3: CASSLPGTSGRAYEQYF. The CDR3 region has the DNA TGCGCCAGCAGCCTCCCCGGGACTAGCGGGAGGGCCTACGAGCAGTACTTC.

The chain is built from TRBV27 and TRBJ2-2; 7 bases are shared with TRBD2. The CDR3 has 15 amino acids. The trim removed 4 bases at V and 13 bases at J, leaving 15 bases unmatched. Germline V gene lookup returns CDR1 MNHEY and CDR2 SMNVEV (reference sequence). This CDR3 is CASSSPRTSSGSLFF. In DNA form, the CDR3 reads TGTGCCAGCAGTTCACCTCGGACTAGTTCCGGGTCGCTGTTTTTT.

On this clone itself: At one boundary the junction diverges from the germline segment, which might be a read error. The chain links TRBV28 to TRBJ2-4, with TRBD1 matching over 8 bases. CDR3 size: 12 residues. Germline values: CDR1 MDHEN, CDR2 SYDVKM. The CDR3 here is CASSNPADRVHF. DNA of the CDR3: TGTGCCAGCAGTAACCCTGCGGACAGGGTACACTTC.

To note about this clone: The sample carries other DNA sequences with the same CDR3. The chain is built from TRBV30 and TRBJ2-1, with 9 bases matching TRBD2. There are 18 residues in the CDR3. Germline trimming cut 2 bases from V and 12 bases from J; bases unmatched to any gene: 23. In germline, CDR1 is GTSNPN, CDR2 SVGIG (reference sequence). The CDR3 protein is CAWSPLPGLAGGGPGQFF. The DNA of the CDR3 is TGTGCCTGGAGTCCACTACCGGGACTGGCGGGAGGGGGCCCGGGGCAGTTCTTC.

The chain recombines TRBV18 with TRBJ2-7; D unresolved. Looked up from germline, CDR1 is KGHSH and CDR2 is LQKENI. Trimming left V 4 bases short and J 2 bases short, with 12 bases between. This CDR3 region has 14 residues. The CDR3 here is CASSLRTEAYEQYF. In DNA, the CDR3 is TGTGCCAGCTCACTTCGAACAGAAGCCTACGAGCAGTACTTC.

The chain links TRBV7-9 to TRBJ2-7; 8 bases agree with TRBD2. The length of the CDR3 is 18 residues. Looked up from germline, CDR1 is SEHNR and CDR2 is FQNEAQ (reference sequence). Trimming cost V 1 base and J 5 bases; bases outside gene matches: 16. The CDR3 here is CASSLDRPAAAGGNEQYF. In DNA, the CDR3 is TGTGCCAGCAGCTTAGATCGTCCGGCGGCTGCGGGAGGAAACGAGCAGTACTTC.

The chain employs TRBV6-5 and TRBJ2-5; D is undetermined. This CDR3 is built from 11 residues. The germline CDR1 and CDR2 sequences are MNHEY and SVGAGI. Trimming cost V 7 bases and J 3 bases, with 6 bases left between them. The CDR3 region has the DNA TGTGCCAGCACCATAGAAGAGACCCAGTACTTC. Translating gives CASTIEETQYF.

Here the CDR3 reads CASSENRGTGELFF. In DNA form, the CDR3 reads TGTGCCAGCAGCGAAAACAGGGGCACCGGGGAGCTGTTTTTT. The gene calls are TRBV7-2 and TRBJ2-2; 7 positions match TRBD1. CDR1 and CDR2 from the germline V gene are SGHTA and FQGNSA. Trimming cost V 5 bases and J 4 bases; bases outside gene matches: 4. CDR3 length equals 14 residues.

V and J are TRBV9 and TRBJ1-1; D ambiguous. This CDR3 comprises 14 residues. Germline V lookup: CDR1 SGDLS, CDR2 YYNGEE. V lost 4 bases and J lost 1, with 11 bases in between. The CDR3 sequence is CASSPLTENTEAFF. DNA of the CDR3: TGTGCCAGCAGCCCTCTTACAGAGAACACTGAAGCTTTCTTT.

J is TRBJ2-7 and V is TRBV27, with D perhaps TRBD2 (5 bases). V gave up 0 bases and J gave up 6 bases, with 12 bases separating them. CDR3 length equals 14 residues. From germline, CDR1 is MNHEY and CDR2 SMNVEV (reference sequence). Here the CDR3 DNA reads TGTGCCAGCAGTTTATCGATTTTCGGAGGCGAGCAGTACTTC. This translates into CASSLSIFGGEQYF.

The chain employs TRBV18 and TRBJ2-2, with D tentatively TRBD2 (6 bases). Germline V lookup: CDR1 KGHSH, CDR2 LQKENI. The CDR3 runs to 15 residues. V lost 3 bases to trimming and J lost 0 bases, with 8 bases between them. CDR3 in amino acids: CASSPGLTNTGELFF. CDR3 bases: TGTGCCAGCTCACCGGGACTTACGAACACCGGGGAGCTGTTTTTT.

The chain combines TRBV5-1 with TRBJ2-1; D call uncertain. The V end lost 3 bases, the J end lost 6 bases, and 4 bases lay between the germline ends. CDR3 length equals 11 residues. Germline CDR1 SGHRS, CDR2 YFSETQ. The CDR3: CASSSLNEQFF. The CDR3 DNA reads as TGCGCCAGCAGCTCCCTCAATGAGCAGTTCTTC.

The V gene is TRBV28, the J gene TRBJ1-1, with D perhaps matching TRBD1 (6 bases). The CDR3 runs to 15 residues. Germline loops: CDR1 MDHEN, CDR2 SYDVKM. V lost 2 bases to trimming and J lost 4 bases, with 14 bases between them. In DNA, the CDR3 is TGTGCCAGCAGTTTACAACAGGGTACGATCACTGAAGCTTTCTTT. The encoded protein is CASSLQQGTITEAFF.

V gene TRBV9 combines with J gene TRBJ2-3; 10 nucleotides match TRBD2. The V gene's germline CDR1 is SGDLS and CDR2 YYNGEE. The CDR3 consists of 16 residues. Unmatched junction bases numbered 11, after V lost 4 bases and J lost 6 bases. CDR3 nucleotides: TGTGCCAGCAGCCGAGGCAAGCGGGAGGGTCGCGATACGCAGTATTTT. As protein: CASSRGKREGRDTQYF.

The chain uses TRBV27 and TRBJ1-2; possible D gene TRBD1, 6 bases. This CDR3 is built from 14 residues. V was cut by 6 bases and J by 4 bases, with 15 bases left in between. Germline CDR1 is MNHEY and CDR2 is SMNVEV (reference sequence). The CDR3: CASRRLGGGYGYTF. In nucleotides, the CDR3 is TGTGCCAGCAGGAGATTAGGGGGGGGCTATGGCTACACCTTC.

This clone was seen a single time. The V call is TRBV29-1, the J call TRBJ2-1; the D gene is possibly TRBD2 (7 bases). Per germline, CDR1 SQVTM and CDR2 ANQGSEA. Trimming removed 8 bases at V and 5 bases at J, with 28 bases between. The CDR3 sequence is 17 residues long. The CDR3 bases are TGCAGCTCGTTAAGGGGGGGAGGGCGGGAGTCTAACAATGAGCAGTTCTTC. Translating gives CSSLRGGGRESNNEQFF.

This clone was seen a few times. The rearrangement uses TRBV10-2 and TRBJ1-5; D unresolved. The CDR3 is 13 residues long. Trimming removed 8 bases at V and 4 bases at J, with 12 bases between. Germline lookup yields CDR1 WSHSY and CDR2 SAAADI. CDR3: CASQEATNQPQHF. CDR3 coding DNA: TGCGCCAGCCAAGAGGCCACTAATCAGCCCCAGCATTTT.

The chain links TRBV7-6 to TRBJ2-5; the D gene is possibly TRBD2 (6 bases). The CDR3 is 11 residues long. CDR1 is SGHVS and CDR2 is FNYEAQ in the germline V gene. With 6 bases removed from V and 4 bases from J, the gap between germline ends came to 6 bases. The DNA for the CDR3 is TGTGCCAGCAGACTAGCAGAGACCCAGTACTTC. Translated: CASRLAETQYF.

This clone was detected once. J is TRBJ2-7 and V is TRBV28; D not resolved. From germline, CDR1 is MDHEN and CDR2 SYDVKM. The CDR3 is made up of 11 amino acids. V was clipped by 4 bases and J by 6 bases, with 7 bases between them. The CDR3 reads CASSSIREQYF. DNA for the CDR3: TGTGCCAGCAGTTCTATTCGCGAGCAGTACTTC. Full variable domain (remainder filled in from reference TRBV28 and TRBJ2-7): DVKVTQSSRYLVKRTGEKVFLECVQDMDHENMFWYRQDPGLGLRLIYFSYDVKMKEKGDIPEGYSVSREKKERFSLILESASTNQTSMYLCASSSIREQYFGPGTRLTVT.

Here the CDR3 reads CASTPRGGGGANVLTF. CDR3 sequence (DNA): TGTGCCAGCACGCCCCGGGGGGGCGGTGGGGCCAACGTCCTGACTTTC. V is TRBV9 and J is TRBJ2-6; 8 bases align to TRBD2. V lost 6 bases, J lost 3 bases, and 8 bases stayed unmatched. The CDR3 has 16 residues. The germline V gene encodes CDR1 SGDLS and CDR2 YYNGEE.

The chain uses TRBV11-1 and TRBJ2-7; 10 bases are a match to TRBD1. The V segment lost 6 bases and the J segment 1 base; nucleotides outside the gene matches: 3. CDR3 length equals 14 residues. Germline V gene sequence: CDR1 SGHAT, CDR2 FQDESV (reference sequence). The CDR3: CASRRQGASYEQYF. CDR3 DNA: TGTGCCAGCAGGCGACAGGGGGCTTCCTACGAGCAGTACTTC.

The chain couples TRBV27 to TRBJ2-1; TRBD2 matches at 12 bases. The CDR3 loop spans 17 amino acids. J gave up 9 bases and V 0 bases, and 9 bases lay outside the gene matches. Germline CDR1 MNHEY, CDR2 SMNVEV (reference sequence). CDR3 in DNA: TGTGCCAGCAGTTTATCGGCTAGCGGGAGGGCCTTTCCTGAGCAGTTCTTC. Its translation is CASSLSASGRAFPEQFF.

CDR3 residues: CASSRVLETQYF. CDR3 DNA: TGTGCCAGCAGCAGGGTTTTAGAGACCCAGTACTTC. V gene TRBV2 combines with J gene TRBJ2-5, with D possibly being TRBD1 (5 bases). V lost 6 bases and J 4 bases, leaving 9 bases between the germline ends. The CDR3 extends over 12 amino acids. Germline V gives CDR1 SNHLY, CDR2 FYNNEI.

This chain connects TRBV6-6 to TRBJ2-7; 9 nucleotides align to TRBD2. The CDR3 covers 16 residues. With 5 bases clipped from V and 2 bases from J, the junction kept 10 bases outside the gene matches. From germline, CDR1 is MNHNY and CDR2 SVGAGI (reference sequence). The CDR3 sequence: CASSGYSGRGPYEQYF. As DNA, the CDR3 is TGTGCCAGCAGTGGATATAGCGGGAGAGGACCCTACGAGCAGTACTTC.

The chain carries TRBV7-2 and TRBJ2-3; weak D call: TRBD2 (5 bases). V lost 5 bases and J lost 0, with 12 bases in between. This CDR3 has 15 residues. The germline V gene encodes CDR1 SGHTA and CDR2 FQGNSA. The CDR3 is CASSQSGLSTDTQYF. The CDR3 DNA is TGTGCCAGCAGCCAGAGCGGACTCAGCACAGATACGCAGTATTTT. The full variable domain, rest sourced from reference TRBV7-2 and TRBJ2-3, is GAGVSQSPSNKVTEKGKDVELRCDPISGHTALYWYRQSLGQGLEFLIYFQGNSAPDKSGLPSDRFSAERTGGSVSTLTIQRTQQEDSAVYLCASSQSGLSTDTQYFGPGTRLTVL.

The sample holds one count of this clone. This chain connects TRBV5-1 to TRBJ2-5; 7 bases match TRBD1. Germline CDR1 reads SGHRS; CDR2 reads YFSETQ. With 0 bases clipped from V and 5 bases from J, the junction kept 7 bases outside the gene matches. This CDR3 is built from 15 residues. CDR3 sequence reads: CASSLEGGVVETQYF. The CDR3 coding sequence is TGCGCCAGCAGCTTGGAAGGGGGCGTAGTTGAGACCCAGTACTTC.

This chain joins TRBV7-2 and TRBJ2-7; 8 nucleotides line up with TRBD1. Germline CDR1 and CDR2: SGHTA and FQGNSA. The CDR3 sequence is 14 residues long. V gave up 4 bases and J gave up 6 bases; unmatched junction bases: 8. CDR3 DNA sequence: TGTGCCAGCAGCTCCACGGACAGGGTAGGCGAGCAGTACTTC. Protein sequence: CASSSTDRVGEQYF. Full variable domain (rest looked up from reference TRBV7-2 and TRBJ2-7): GAGVSQSPSNKVTEKGKDVELRCDPISGHTALYWYRQSLGQGLEFLIYFQGNSAPDKSGLPSDRFSAERTGGSVSTLTIQRTQQEDSAVYLCASSSTDRVGEQYFGPGTRLTVT.

The rearrangement uses TRBV29-1 and TRBJ2-1; D possibly corresponds to TRBD2 (6 bases). Germline CDR1 is SQVTM and CDR2 is ANQGSEA. V dropped 6 bases and J dropped 6 bases, with 9 bases sitting between them. CDR3 length equals 11 residues. CDR3 loop: CSVLTSNEQFF. The CDR3 DNA is TGCAGCGTCTTGACTAGCAATGAGCAGTTCTTC.

This clone is a singleton in its sample. V usage is TRBV28 and J usage is TRBJ2-5; perhaps TRBD2 as D (6 bases). Trimming cost V 2 bases and J 4 bases, with 14 bases left between them. CDR1 is MDHEN, CDR2 SYDVKM, per germline. The CDR3 is 15 residues long. CDR3 coding DNA: TGTGCCAGCAGTTTACACGGGGCCGGGGGAGAGACCCAGTACTTC. Translated: CASSLHGAGGETQYF.

The chain uses TRBV5-5 and TRBJ1-4; TRBD1 matches at 10 bases. The V gene end was trimmed by 4 bases and the J gene end by 6 bases; junction bases not matched to a gene: 3. The CDR3 is 14 residues long. Germline CDR1 and CDR2: SGHKS and YYEKEE (reference sequence). In DNA, the CDR3 is TGTGCCAGCAGCACGACAGGGGGCGATGAAAAACTGTTTTTT. It is translated as CASSTTGGDEKLFF.